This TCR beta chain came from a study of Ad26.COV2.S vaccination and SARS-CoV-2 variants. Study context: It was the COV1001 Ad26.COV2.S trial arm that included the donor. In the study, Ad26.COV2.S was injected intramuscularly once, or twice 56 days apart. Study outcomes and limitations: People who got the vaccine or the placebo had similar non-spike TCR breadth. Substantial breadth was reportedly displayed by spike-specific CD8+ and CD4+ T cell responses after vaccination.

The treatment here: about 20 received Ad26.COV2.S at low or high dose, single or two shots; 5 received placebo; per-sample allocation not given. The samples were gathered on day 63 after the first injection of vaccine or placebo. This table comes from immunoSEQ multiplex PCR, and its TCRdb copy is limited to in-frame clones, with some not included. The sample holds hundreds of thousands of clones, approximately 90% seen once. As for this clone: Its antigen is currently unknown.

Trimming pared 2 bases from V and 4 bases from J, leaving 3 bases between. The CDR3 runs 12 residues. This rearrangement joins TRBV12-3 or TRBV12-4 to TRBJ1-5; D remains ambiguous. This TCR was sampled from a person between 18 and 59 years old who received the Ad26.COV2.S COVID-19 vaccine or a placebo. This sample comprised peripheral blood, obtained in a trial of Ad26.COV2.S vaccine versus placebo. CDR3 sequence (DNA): TGTGCCAGCAGTTTATGGAATCAGCCCCAGCATTTT. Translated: CASSLWNQPQHF.